The 2 T cell receptor beta chains in this list originate from one sample, sequenced in a study of early T cells in non-severe SARS-CoV-2 infection. A single record per CDR3 protein comes from TCRdb applying MiXCR to the 5' RACE reads. The table has 75,000 or so distinct CDR3 sequences, around 10% seen once; the top ten hold roughly 5.7%. The starting material was whole blood, obtained at baseline. Source of these receptors: an adult who was a healthcare worker with PCR-confirmed SARS-CoV-2 infection or an uninfected control (not recorded which).

This clonotype was counted between two and nine times. V usage is TRBV27 and J usage is TRBJ2-7; TRBD2 agrees at 10 bases. Germline-derived CDR1 and CDR2 are MNHEY and SMNVEV (reference sequence). After removal of 5 bases from V and 2 bases from J, the junction contained 6 bases not matched to a gene. The CDR3 is 15 amino acids. The DNA for the CDR3 is TGTGCCAGCAGTAGAGGACTAGCGGTAACCTACGAGCAGTACTTC. This sequence encodes CASSRGLAVTYEQYF.

This chain uses TRBV11-3 with TRBJ1-1; maybe TRBD1 (6 bases). The CDR3 spans 16 residues. Trimming removed 0 bases at V and 3 bases at J, with 14 bases between. From germline, CDR1 is SGHNT and CDR2 YENEEA. The CDR3 protein is CASSLEERGRYTEAFF. The CDR3 region has the DNA TGTGCCAGCAGCTTAGAGGAGCGGGGGCGGTACACTGAAGCTTTCTTT.